Listed here are 30 T cell receptor beta chains from one sample, sequenced in a study of tissue T cells after allogeneic stem cell transplantation. Only in-frame clones appear in the TCRdb table, and some are missing; sequencing was by immunoSEQ multiplex PCR. Of 25,000 to 30,000 clones in the sample, over 75% were seen once. This specimen was blood, taken before transplantation. These receptors came from a woman aged 18 to 49 who later had graft-versus-host disease after an allogeneic stem cell transplant.

This clone was detected once. The V call is TRBV2, the J call TRBJ2-1; 8 nucleotides match TRBD2. In germline, CDR1 is SNHLY, CDR2 FYNNEI. J lost 2 bases, V lost 3 bases, and 6 bases had no gene match. CDR3 size: 16 residues. The CDR3 nucleotides read TGTGCCAGCAGTGATCCCCGGGGGGGAACCTACAATGAGCAGTTCTTC. Translated, it gives CASSDPRGGTYNEQFF.

This chain links TRBV10-1 with TRBJ1-1, with D perhaps matching TRBD1 (5 bases). With 6 bases removed from V and 1 base from J, the gap between germline ends came to 15 bases. This CDR3 has 15 residues. Germline lookup yields CDR1 WNHNN and CDR2 SYGVQD (reference sequence). In DNA form, the CDR3 reads TGCGCCAGCAGAAAAGATTTAACAGGGAACACTGAAGCTTTCTTT. It yields the protein CASRKDLTGNTEAFF.

The chain has TRBV11-1 and TRBJ2-5; no clear D gene. The CDR3 runs to 12 residues. Looked up from germline, CDR1 is SGHAT and CDR2 is FQDESV (reference sequence). Trimming removed 2 bases at V and 5 bases at J, with 6 bases between. This CDR3 reads CASSLRWETQYF. The CDR3, as DNA: TGTGCCAGCAGCTTAAGATGGGAGACCCAGTACTTC.

This clone was detected once. The chain is built from TRBV5-4 and TRBJ1-4; D unresolved. The CDR3 contains 13 residues. Trimming stripped 2 bases from V and 8 bases from J, with 10 bases between. Germline V lookup: CDR1 SGHNT, CDR2 YYREEE (reference sequence). The CDR3 spells CASSFWMGEKLFF. The CDR3, as DNA: TGTGCCAGCAGCTTCTGGATGGGCGAAAAACTGTTTTTT. Full variable domain (rest looked up from reference TRBV5-4 and TRBJ1-4): ETGVTQSPTHLIKTRGQQVTLRCSSQSGHNTVSWYQQALGQGPQFIFQYYREEENGRGNFPPRFSGLQFPNYSSELNVNALELDDSALYLCASSFWMGEKLFFGSGTQLSVL.

With regard to this clone: Other DNA sequences in the sample encode the same CDR3. The rearrangement uses TRBV6-4 and TRBJ2-3; perhaps TRBD2 as D (6 bases). The CDR3 runs to 15 residues. Germline CDR1 and CDR2: MRHNA and SNTAGT. Trimming removed 0 bases at V and 0 bases at J, with 7 bases between. CDR3: CASSDSAGSTDTQYF. In DNA, the CDR3 is TGTGCCAGCAGTGACTCAGCGGGCAGCACAGATACGCAGTATTTT.

This chain joins TRBV7-3 and TRBJ2-5; TRBD2 agrees at 12 bases. The J segment lost 4 bases and the V segment lost 5 bases, leaving 5 bases of the junction unmatched. The germline V gene encodes CDR1 SGHTA and CDR2 FQGTGA. This CDR3 is built from 15 residues. In nucleotides, the CDR3 is TGTGCCAGCAGCCAACTAGCGGGGGGTAGAGAGACCCAGTACTTC. Translated, it gives CASSQLAGGRETQYF.

The chain carries TRBV25-1 and TRBJ2-7, with 7 bases aligning to TRBD1. CDR3 length: 15 residues. The germline gives CDR1 MGHDK, CDR2 SYGVNS. The J segment lost 1 base and the V segment lost 6 bases, leaving 9 bases of the junction unmatched. CDR3 sequence reads: CASSVWTGPSYEQYF. The CDR3 bases are TGTGCCAGCAGCGTTTGGACAGGACCTTCCTACGAGCAGTACTTC.

The chain links TRBV19 to TRBJ2-7; TRBD2 aligns across 11 bases. The CDR3 loop spans 15 amino acids. Trimming at V came to 5 bases and at J to 1 base, leaving 4 bases not matched to a gene. Germline V gene lookup returns CDR1 LNHDA and CDR2 SQIVND (reference sequence). CDR3 loop: CASSVIAGGSYEQYF. Here the CDR3 DNA reads TGTGCCAGTAGTGTTATAGCGGGAGGGTCCTACGAGCAGTACTTC.

In regard to this clone: This sample includes further DNA sequences coding for the same CDR3. V gene TRBV6-1 combines with J gene TRBJ2-7, with 11 bases aligning to TRBD2. This CDR3 contains 15 residues. V lost 1 base and J lost 3; bases outside the gene matches: 2. Germline lookup yields CDR1 MNHNS and CDR2 SASEGT. CDR3 amino acids: CASSEETSGSYEQYF. The DNA of the CDR3 is TGTGCCAGCAGTGAAGAAACTAGCGGGAGCTACGAGCAGTACTTC.

The rearrangement uses TRBV11-2 and TRBJ1-3, with D maybe TRBD1 (5 bases). The germline CDR1 and CDR2 sequences are SGHAT and FQNNGV. The CDR3 has 16 amino acids. Trimming cost V 5 bases and J 0 bases, with 14 bases left between them. CDR3 residues: CASSGQGQPSGNTIYF. As DNA, the CDR3 is TGTGCCAGCAGCGGCCAAGGACAACCCTCTGGAAACACCATATATTTT.

Judged by abundance, this clone is medium-sized. The gene calls are TRBV6-1 and TRBJ2-1; no clear D. The CDR3 spans 13 residues. Germline V CDR1 and CDR2: MNHNS, SASEGT. V lost 3 bases and J 0 bases, leaving 3 bases between the germline ends. For the CDR3, the DNA is TGTGCCAGCAGTGACAGCTCCTACAATGAGCAGTTCTTC. Protein product: CASSDSSYNEQFF.

The rearrangement links TRBV11-2 to TRBJ1-1; a possible D gene is TRBD1 (6 bases). V was trimmed by 5 bases and J by 4 bases, leaving 14 bases between them. From germline, CDR1 is SGHAT and CDR2 FQNNGV. This CDR3 has 14 amino acids. The CDR3 spells CASSPTGGGTEAFF. As DNA, the CDR3 is TGTGCCAGCAGCCCGACCGGAGGGGGCACTGAAGCTTTCTTT.

This clone was seen a single time. V and J are TRBV7-3 and TRBJ2-7, with D tentatively TRBD1 (6 bases). Germline assignment: CDR1 SGHTA and CDR2 FQGTGA. V was shortened by 4 bases and J by 3 bases, with 10 bases between the two germline ends. This CDR3 is 13 amino acids long. CDR3 protein: CASSSDRGYEQYF. The DNA for the CDR3 is TGTGCCAGCAGCTCGGACAGAGGCTACGAGCAGTACTTC.

V gene TRBV9 combines with J gene TRBJ1-3; the D gene is possibly TRBD1 (6 bases). The CDR3 runs to 17 residues. Per germline, CDR1 SGDLS and CDR2 YYNGEE. Trimming took off 0 bases at V and 0 bases at J, with 13 bases between the two ends. The CDR3 spells CASSVVGGPSSGNTIYF. CDR3 in DNA: TGTGCCAGCAGCGTAGTGGGGGGGCCTAGCTCTGGAAACACCATATATTTT.

The V and J genes are TRBV3-1 (or the pseudogene TRBV3-2) and TRBJ2-7; 7 bases agree with TRBD2. Unmatched junction bases numbered 10, after V lost 2 bases and J lost 6 bases. This CDR3 has 15 amino acids. Germline CDR1 reads LGHDT; CDR2 reads YNNKEL (reference sequence). The CDR3 DNA follows: TGTGCCAGCAGCCAAAGTGGTGGGGGGGTCGGCGAGCAGTACTTC. Its protein is CASSQSGGGVGEQYF.

The chain is built from TRBV27 and TRBJ2-7; 10 bases agree with TRBD1. This CDR3 has 16 residues. Per the germline V gene, CDR1 is MNHEY and CDR2 is SMNVEV (reference sequence). J gave up 9 bases and V 4 bases, and 15 bases lay outside the gene matches. CDR3 sequence (DNA): TGTGCCAGCAGTTCGCGCGCCGGGACAGGGGTTTGGGGGCAGTACTTC. It codes for CASSSRAGTGVWGQYF.

The V call is TRBV28, the J call TRBJ1-4; 7 bases agree with TRBD1. V lost 2 bases to trimming and J lost 3 bases; unmatched junction nucleotides: 9. The CDR3 consists of 17 residues. Germline values: CDR1 MDHEN, CDR2 SYDVKM. CDR3 nucleotide sequence: TGTGCCAGCAGTTTACACACAGGGGCCCCACCTAATGAAAAACTGTTTTTT. Translated: CASSLHTGAPPNEKLFF.

This chain uses TRBV13 with TRBJ2-6, with D perhaps matching TRBD1 or TRBD2 (5 bases each). This CDR3 is 16 amino acids long. Deletions cut 4 bases from V and 1 base from J, with 11 bases between. The germline gives CDR1 PRHDT, CDR2 FYEKMQ (reference sequence). CDR3 amino acids: CASSWGSASGANVLTF. The CDR3 region has the DNA TGTGCCAGCAGCTGGGGGAGTGCTTCTGGGGCCAACGTCCTGACTTTC.

Only one count was recorded for this clone. The genes are TRBV28 and TRBJ2-2; 8 bases are shared with TRBD2. CDR3 length equals 14 residues. CDR1 and CDR2 (germline): MDHEN, SYDVKM. Trimming cost V 9 bases and J 4 bases; bases outside gene matches: 7. The CDR3 DNA sequence: TGTGCCAGTACGGGGGGGACGGGCACCGGGGAGCTGTTTTTT. Its protein is CASTGGTGTGELFF.

The chain employs TRBV2 and TRBJ2-7; D uncertain. Between the trimmed V and J ends, which lost 2 bases and 2 bases, there was a span of 4 bases. Germline V CDR1 and CDR2: SNHLY, FYNNEI. There are 12 residues in the CDR3. The CDR3 DNA follows: TGTGCCAGCAGTGAATCCACCTACGAGCAGTACTTC. It specifies CASSESTYEQYF.

This clone was observed a single time. V and J are TRBV7-8 and TRBJ1-1; D is undetermined. The ends were cut back, 5 bases at V and 1 base at J, with 8 bases in the middle. CDR3 length: 13 residues. Germline V CDR1 and CDR2: SGHVS, FQNEAQ. The CDR3 is CASSPRWNTEAFF. CDR3 bases: TGTGCCAGCAGCCCACGGTGGAACACTGAAGCTTTCTTT. Based on the CDR3 plus reference TRBV7-8 and TRBJ1-1, the full variable domain is GAGVSQSPRYKVAKRGQDVALRCDPISGHVSLFWYQQALGQGPEFLTYFQNEAQLDKSGLPSDRFFAERPEGSVSTLKIQRTQQEDSAVYLCASSPRWNTEAFFGQGTRLTVV.

The rearrangement uses TRBV29-1 and TRBJ1-1, with TRBD1 identical over 7 bases. Germline CDR1 and CDR2: SQVTM and ANQGSEA. V lost 6 bases and J lost 6; bases outside the gene matches: 10. The CDR3 extends over 13 amino acids. The CDR3, as DNA: TGCAGCGTGGGACAGAGGTTTAGGTCTGAAGCTTTCTTT. This gives the protein CSVGQRFRSEAFF.

This clone was observed a handful of times. The rearrangement links TRBV7-9 to TRBJ1-2; 7 bases map to TRBD1. The ends lost 8 bases at V and 7 bases at J; junction bases unmatched: 13. This CDR3 spans 14 amino acids. The germline CDR1 and CDR2 sequences are SEHNR and FQNEAQ (reference sequence). In DNA, the CDR3 is TGTGCCAGCCGACGTGTGGGACAGTTCGGTGGCTACACCTTC. Its translation: CASRRVGQFGGYTF. Based on the CDR3 plus reference TRBV7-9 and TRBJ1-2, the full variable domain is DTGVSQNPRHKITKRGQNVTFRCDPISEHNRLYWYRQTLGQGPEFLTYFQNEAQLEKSRLLSDRFSAERPKGSFSTLEIQRTEQGDSAMYLCASRRVGQFGGYTFGSGTRLTVV.

V gene TRBV5-4 combines with J gene TRBJ1-2; D not resolved. There are 15 residues in the CDR3. The ends were cut back, 0 bases at V and 2 bases at J, with 11 bases in the middle. Germline values: CDR1 SGHNT, CDR2 YYREEE (reference sequence). The CDR3 DNA is TGTGCCAGCAGCTTGGTAAACGGATTAAACTATGGCTACACCTTC. Translation: CASSLVNGLNYGYTF.

The rearrangement uses TRBV11-2 and TRBJ2-5; TRBD2 is a possible D gene (5 bases). This CDR3 region has 14 residues. Per the germline V gene, CDR1 is SGHAT and CDR2 is FQNNGV. The germline V and J ends were trimmed by 5 bases and 1 base, with 11 bases remaining between them. This CDR3 reads CASSPRRVQETQYF. The CDR3 bases are TGTGCCAGCAGCCCCCGGCGGGTCCAAGAGACCCAGTACTTC.

V gene TRBV15 combines with J gene TRBJ1-2, with D hard to call. Germline assignment: CDR1 LNHNV and CDR2 YYDKDF (reference sequence). The CDR3 is 14 amino acids. The V end was cut by 2 bases, the J end by 0 bases, with 7 bases between. The CDR3 loop is CATSRPATNYGYTF. The CDR3 nucleotides read TGTGCCACCAGCAGACCAGCTACTAACTATGGCTACACCTTC.

The rearrangement links TRBV5-1 to TRBJ1-1; unclear D gene. This CDR3 comprises 15 residues. V lost 0 bases and J lost 6, with 15 bases in between. Per germline, CDR1 SGHRS and CDR2 YFSETQ. The CDR3 spells CASSLDAGRMAEAFF. DNA for the CDR3: TGCGCCAGCAGCTTGGACGCAGGTAGAATGGCTGAAGCTTTCTTT.

The chain carries TRBV9 and TRBJ1-2; D unresolved. Germline assignment: CDR1 SGDLS and CDR2 YYNGEE. V gave up 3 bases and J gave up 8 bases, with 17 bases separating them. The CDR3 has 14 residues. This chain's CDR3 is CASSDRMGSFGYTF. In nucleotides, the CDR3 is TGTGCCAGCAGCGATCGTATGGGCTCCTTCGGCTACACCTTC.

The rearrangement uses TRBV18 and TRBJ1-3; TRBD1 might be the D (5 bases). The CDR3 runs to 18 residues. Deletions cut 3 bases from V and 0 bases from J, with 18 bases between. In germline, CDR1 is KGHSH, CDR2 LQKENI. Written as DNA, the CDR3 is TGTGCCAGCTCACCGGAGGGGCAGGGCCTAACCTCTGGAAACACCATATATTTT. It encodes CASSPEGQGLTSGNTIYF.

The chain uses TRBV15 and TRBJ1-5; 9 nucleotides align to TRBD1. Unmatched junction bases numbered 1, after V lost 3 bases and J lost 4 bases. Germline assignment: CDR1 LNHNV and CDR2 YYDKDF (reference sequence). This CDR3 spans 14 amino acids. The CDR3 nucleotides read TGTGCCACCAGCAGGGGGACAGGGAATCAGCCCCAGCATTTT. It encodes CATSRGTGNQPQHF.